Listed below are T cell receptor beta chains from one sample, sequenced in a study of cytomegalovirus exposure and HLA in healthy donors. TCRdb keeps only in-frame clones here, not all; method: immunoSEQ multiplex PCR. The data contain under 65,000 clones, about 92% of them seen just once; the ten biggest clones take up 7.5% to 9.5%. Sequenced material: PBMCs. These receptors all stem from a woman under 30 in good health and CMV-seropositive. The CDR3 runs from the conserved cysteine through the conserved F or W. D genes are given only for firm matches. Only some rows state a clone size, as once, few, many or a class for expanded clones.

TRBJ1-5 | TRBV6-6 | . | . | TGTGCCAGCAGTACAGGGAGTCTGAGCAATCAGCCCCAGCATTTT | CASSTGSLSNQPQHF
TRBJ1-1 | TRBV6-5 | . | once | TGTGCCAGCAGTTACTCGGGGGCAGGGAACACTGAAGCTTTCTTT | CASSYSGAGNTEAFF
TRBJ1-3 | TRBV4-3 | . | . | TGCGCCAGCAGCCAAGTTGGGGCGGGAAACACCATATATTTT | CASSQVGAGNTIYF
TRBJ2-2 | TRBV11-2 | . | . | TGTGCCAGCAGCCATGAAACCACAGTGGCCGGGGAGCTGTTTTTT | CASSHETTVAGELFF
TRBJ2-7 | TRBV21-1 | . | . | TGTGCCAGCAGCAAAGCCGGGGACGAGGGGGCTATACACTCCTACGAGCAGTACTTC | CASSKAGDEGAIHSYEQYF
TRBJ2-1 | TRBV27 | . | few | TGTGCCAGCAGTTTTGGGGGGGCCCACAATGAGCAGTTCTTC | CASSFGGAHNEQFF
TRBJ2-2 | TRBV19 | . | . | TGTGCCAGTATCGGGACAACGAACACCGGGGAGCTGTTTTTT | CASIGTTNTGELFF
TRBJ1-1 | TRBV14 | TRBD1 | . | TGTGCCAGCAGCCAAAGGACAGGGGGAAACACTGAAGCTTTCTTT | CASSQRTGGNTEAFF
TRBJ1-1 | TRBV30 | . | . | TGTGCCTGGAGGGGGGCCCTCGTTAACACTGAAGCTTTCTTT | CAWRGALVNTEAFF
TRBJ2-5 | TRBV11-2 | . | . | TGTGCCAGCAGCTTAGACAGGGGAGAGACCCAGTACTTC | CASSLDRGETQYF
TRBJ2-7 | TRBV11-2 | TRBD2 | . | TGTGCCAGCAGCTTAACGGGGGGGACCTACGAGCAGTACTTC | CASSLTGGTYEQYF
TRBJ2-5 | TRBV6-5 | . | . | TGTGCCAGCAGTTACGCGGACAGTGGCCAAGAGACCCAGTACTTC | CASSYADSGQETQYF
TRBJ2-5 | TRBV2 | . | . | TGTGCCAGCAGTTCCGGGACACCGGCCGGTGAGACCCAGTACTTC | CASSSGTPAGETQYF
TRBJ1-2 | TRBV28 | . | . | TGTGCCAGCAGTCCACAGAATAACTATGGCTACACCTTC | CASSPQNNYGYTF
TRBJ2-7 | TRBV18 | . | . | TGTGCCAGCTCACCTGAACAGAGCTCCTACGAGCAGTACTTC | CASSPEQSSYEQYF
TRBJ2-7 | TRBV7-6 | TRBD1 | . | TGTGCCAGCAGCTTATATAGGACAGGGGGCTACTACGAGCAGTACTTC | CASSLYRTGGYYEQYF
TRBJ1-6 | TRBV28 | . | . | TGTGCCAGCAATGCAGACTCCTATAATTCACCCCTCCACTTT | CASNADSYNSPLHF
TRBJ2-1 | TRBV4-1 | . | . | TGCGCCAGCAGCCAAGGCATGGACTCCACCTACAATGAGCAGTTCTTC | CASSQGMDSTYNEQFF
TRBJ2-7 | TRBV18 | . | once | TGTGCCAGCTCACCCCGTCAGGAGGCAGACGAGCAGTACTTC | CASSPRQEADEQYF
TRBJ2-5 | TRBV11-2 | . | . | TGTGCCAGCAGCTTGAGCAGGGACCAAGAGACCCAGTACTTC | CASSLSRDQETQYF
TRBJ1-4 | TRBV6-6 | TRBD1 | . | TGTGCCAGCAGTACACCCACAGGGGACGAAAAACTGTTTTTT | CASSTPTGDEKLFF
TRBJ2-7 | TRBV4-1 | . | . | TGCGCCAGCAGCCAATTGTCGGGTGGCTCCTACGAGCAGTACTTC | CASSQLSGGSYEQYF
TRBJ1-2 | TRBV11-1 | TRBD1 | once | TGTGCCAGCAGTCCGGACCGGGACAGCGTTAGTGGCTACACCTTC | CASSPDRDSVSGYTF
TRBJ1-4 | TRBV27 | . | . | TGTGCCAGCAGTTTATCGGGCCCACCAGCCGGCGAAAAACTGTTTTTT | CASSLSGPPAGEKLFF
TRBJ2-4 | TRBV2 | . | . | TGTGCCAGCACGGGGGACGAAGTGTCCAAAAACATTCAGTACTTC | CASTGDEVSKNIQYF
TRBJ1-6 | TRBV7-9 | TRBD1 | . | TGTGCCAGCAGCTCTTCGGGGACAGTTCGTAATTCACCCCTCCACTTT | CASSSSGTVRNSPLHF
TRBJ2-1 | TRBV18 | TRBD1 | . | TGTGCCAGCTCACCAGAGGGACAGGTCGGGAGTCGTGAGCAGTTCTTC | CASSPEGQVGSREQFF
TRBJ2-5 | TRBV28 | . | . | TGTGCCAGCAGCACCAGGGTATCGGAGACCCAGTACTTC | CASSTRVSETQYF
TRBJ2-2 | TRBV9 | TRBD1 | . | TGTGCCAGCAGCGTATGGGGACAGGGGACACCTACTGCGAACACCGGGGAGCTGTTTTTT | CASSVWGQGTPTANTGELFF
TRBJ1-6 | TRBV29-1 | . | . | TGCAGCGTTGCCACGGGAGAACATTCACCCCTCCACTTT | CSVATGEHSPLHF
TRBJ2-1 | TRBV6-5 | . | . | TGTGCCAGCAGCAAGAAGGGGTCCCTCGGTGAGCAGTTCTTC | CASSKKGSLGEQFF
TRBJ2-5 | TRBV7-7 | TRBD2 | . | TGTGCTAGCAGCACGGGGACTAGCGGGGGGGCTCACCAAGAGACCCAGTACTTC | CASSTGTSGGAHQETQYF
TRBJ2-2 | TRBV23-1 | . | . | TGCGCCAGCGGTCGATCAGGGACACAGAACACCGGGGAGCTGTTTTTT | CASGRSGTQNTGELFF
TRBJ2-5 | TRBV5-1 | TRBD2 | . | TGCGCCAGCAGCTTGTTAGCGGGGGGGCCTGGGACCCAGTACTTC | CASSLLAGGPGTQYF
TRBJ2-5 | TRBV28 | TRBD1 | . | TGTGCCAGCAGGGAACCAAGGGGGCGAGGAGAGACCCAGTACTTC | CASREPRGRGETQYF
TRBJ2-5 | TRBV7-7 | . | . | TGTGCTAGCAGCCTCGAATCGGCGGGGATAGAGACCCAGTACTTC | CASSLESAGIETQYF
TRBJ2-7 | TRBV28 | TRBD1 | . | TGTGCCAGCAGTTTATCGACAGGGTACAACGAGCAGTACTTC | CASSLSTGYNEQYF
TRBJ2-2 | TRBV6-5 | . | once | TGTGCCAGCAGCGGACAGACGAACACCGGGGAGCTGTTTTTT | CASSGQTNTGELFF
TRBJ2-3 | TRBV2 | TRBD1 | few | TGTGCCAGCAGGACCGGGACAGGGGGATTCGATACGCAGTATTTT | CASRTGTGGFDTQYF
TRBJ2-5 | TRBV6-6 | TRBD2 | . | TGTGCCAGCAGGGTAGCGGGGGGGCAAGAGACCCAGTACTTC | CASRVAGGQETQYF
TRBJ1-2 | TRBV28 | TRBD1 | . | TGTGCCAGCAGTCAAGGTGGACAGGGGAACTATGGCTACACCTTC | CASSQGGQGNYGYTF
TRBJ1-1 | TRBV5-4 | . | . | TGTGCCAGCAGCTTGGACAGTCGTAACACTGAAGCTTTCTTT | CASSLDSRNTEAFF
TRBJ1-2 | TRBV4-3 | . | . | TGCGCCAGCAGCCAAGACCGTCTTGGCTACACCTTC | CASSQDRLGYTF
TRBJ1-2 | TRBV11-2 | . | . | TGTGCCAGCAGCATGATGACAGTGTCTGGCTATGGCTACACCTTC | CASSMMTVSGYGYTF
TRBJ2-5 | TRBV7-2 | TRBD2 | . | TGTGCCAGCAAAAAGGGACTATACCAAGAGACCCAGTACTTC | CASKKGLYQETQYF